These T cell receptor beta chains were read from a single sample in a study of identical twins. TCRdb used MiXCR to reprocess the 5' RACE reads, holding one entry per CDR3 protein. The top ten hold about 1% of the sample, which has roughly 490,000 distinct CDR3 sequences, roughly an eighth seen once. This sample was also put to use in a study of yellow fever vaccine responses in identical twins.

The sequenced sample was CD4+ T cells sorted from blood. The receptors derive from a woman under 30 in good health. CDR3s include the opening cysteine and the closing phenylalanine or tryptophan. A D gene is named only where the DNA matches it firmly. Part of the rows lack a size; the others show once, few, many or a class for expanded clones.

clone size	V gene	D gene	J gene	CDR3 DNA	CDR3 protein
NA	TRBV28	TRBD1	TRBJ1-6	TGTGCCAGCAGTTTTGGGGACAGGGGGAATTCACCCCTCCACTTT	CASSFGDRGNSPLHF
many	TRBV12-3/TRBV12-4	NA	TRBJ2-7	TGTGCCAGCAGTTCGGCAAGGTACGAGCAGTACTTC	CASSSARYEQYF
few	TRBV11-2	NA	TRBJ1-2	TGTGCCAGCAGCTCACGGGCCGGACTGGGCTACACCTTC	CASSSRAGLGYTF
NA	TRBV5-6	NA	TRBJ2-3	TGTGCCAGCAGCAGACGACTCGGGGGGCTGGCGTGGGACTATACGCAGTATTTT	CASSRRLGGLAWDYTQYF
few	TRBV20-1	TRBD1	TRBJ1-1	TGCAGTGCCTTCAGGGGGTCTCTGAACACTGAAGCTTTCTTT	CSAFRGSLNTEAFF
many	TRBV20-1	NA	TRBJ2-5	TGCAGTGCTGGAGGGGCTTTGTGGGAGACCCAGTACTTC	CSAGGALWETQYF
NA	TRBV7-9	NA	TRBJ2-2	TGTGCCAGCAGGTTGTCTGCGTCCGGGGAGCTGTTTTTT	CASRLSASGELFF
few	TRBV7-2	NA	TRBJ2-3	TGTGCCAGCAGCCGAGTTCCAGGCACAGATACGCAGTATTTT	CASSRVPGTDTQYF
few	TRBV6-5	TRBD2	TRBJ2-1	TGTGCCAGCAGTTACACCTCAAAGCGGGGGGGTGCGAATGAGCAGTTCTTC	CASSYTSKRGGANEQFF
few	TRBV7-7	TRBD2	TRBJ2-1	TGTGCTAGCAGCTCACATAGCGGGAGCTACAATGAGCAGTTCTTC	CASSSHSGSYNEQFF
many	TRBV12-3/TRBV12-4	TRBD2	TRBJ2-7	TGTGCCAGCAGTTTTAGCGGGAGAGGGTACGAGCAGTACTTC	CASSFSGRGYEQYF
few	TRBV15	TRBD2	TRBJ2-1	TGTGCCACCAGCAGGGTTACTAGCGGGCAAATCTACAATGAGCAGTTCTTC	CATSRVTSGQIYNEQFF
few	TRBV12-3/TRBV12-4	TRBD1	TRBJ2-5	TGTGCCAGCAGCAGTTGGTGGTCGGCAGGGGGTTTGGAGACCCAGTACTTC	CASSSWWSAGGLETQYF
few	TRBV25-1	NA	TRBJ2-4	TGTGCCAGCAGTGAACGAGGGGCAGGCATTCAGTACTTC	CASSERGAGIQYF
few	TRBV7-2	TRBD2	TRBJ2-7	TGTGCCAGCAGCTTCAGCGGGAGTGGTGAGCAGTACTTC	CASSFSGSGEQYF
NA	TRBV6-1	NA	TRBJ2-3	TGTGCCAGCAGGAGTTCAGGGGCTGGGACAGATACGCAGTATTTT	CASRSSGAGTDTQYF
few	TRBV6-1	TRBD2	TRBJ2-1	TGTGCCAGCAGGGGGGGGACTGGGTCCAATGAGCAGTTCTTC	CASRGGTGSNEQFF